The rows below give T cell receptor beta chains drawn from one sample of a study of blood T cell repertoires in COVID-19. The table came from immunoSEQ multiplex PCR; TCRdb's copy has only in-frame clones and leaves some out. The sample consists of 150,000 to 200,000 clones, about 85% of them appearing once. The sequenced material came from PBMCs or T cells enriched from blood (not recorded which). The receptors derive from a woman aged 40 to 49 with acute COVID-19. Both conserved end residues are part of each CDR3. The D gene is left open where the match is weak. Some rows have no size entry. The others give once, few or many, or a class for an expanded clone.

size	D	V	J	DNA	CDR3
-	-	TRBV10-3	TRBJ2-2	TGTGCCATCAGACCAGGACAACGCGTCGGGGAGCTGTTTTTT	CAIRPGQRVGELFF
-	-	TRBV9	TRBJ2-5	TGTGCCAGCAGCGTAGAAGGCGGCCAAGAGACCCAGTACTTC	CASSVEGGQETQYF
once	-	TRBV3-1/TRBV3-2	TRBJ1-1	TGTGCCAGCAGCCAAGATAAGGGGATTGGGGAAGCTTTCTTT	CASSQDKGIGEAFF
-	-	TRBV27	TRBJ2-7	TGTGCCAGCAGAAGTGGTAGGGAGTCCTACGAGCAGTACTTC	CASRSGRESYEQYF
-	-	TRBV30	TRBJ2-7	TGTGCCTGGAGTAGGGGGGGAGGGGGCTACGAGCAGTACTTC	CAWSRGGGGYEQYF
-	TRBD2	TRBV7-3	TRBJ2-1	TGTGCCAGCAGCCCGGGACTAGCGGCCACCTACAATGAGCAGTTCTTC	CASSPGLAATYNEQFF
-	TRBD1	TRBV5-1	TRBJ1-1	TGCGCCAGCAGCTGGACAGGGGGTACGAACACTGAAGCTTTCTTT	CASSWTGGTNTEAFF
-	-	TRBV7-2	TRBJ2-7	TGTGCCAGCAGCTTAGGGATTAGCGGCTCCTACGAGCAGTACTTC	CASSLGISGSYEQYF
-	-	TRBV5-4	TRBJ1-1	TGTGCCAGCAGCCCAGGGTGGAACACTGAAGCTTTCTTT	CASSPGWNTEAFF
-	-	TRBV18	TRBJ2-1	TGTGCCAGCTCACCCAACTTAGCGACTCCCCTCAATGAGCAGTTCTTC	CASSPNLATPLNEQFF
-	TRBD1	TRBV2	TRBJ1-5	TGTGCCACCTCCTCCGGGGACAGGGGCCAGCCCCAGCATTTT	CATSSGDRGQPQHF
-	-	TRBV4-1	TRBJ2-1	TGCGCCAGCAGCCAAGGGCGGCTAGAGCAGTTCTTC	CASSQGRLEQFF
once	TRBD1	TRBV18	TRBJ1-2	TGTGCCAGCTCACCACGTACAGGGGATGGCTACACCTTC	CASSPRTGDGYTF
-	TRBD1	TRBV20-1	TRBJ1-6	TGCAGTGCTAGTAGCTGGCAGGGGGTTAATTCACCCCTCCACTTT	CSASSWQGVNSPLHF
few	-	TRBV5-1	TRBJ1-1	TGCGCCAGCAGCCTAGATTCAGGGATGGCTTTCTTT	CASSLDSGMAFF
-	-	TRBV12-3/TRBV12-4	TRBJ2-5	TGTGCCAGCAGTAAAAAGAGTCCCCAGTACTTC	CASSKKSPQYF
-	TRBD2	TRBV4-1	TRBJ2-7	TGCGCCAGCAGCCAAGCACTAGCGGGAGCCTACGAGCAGTACTTC	CASSQALAGAYEQYF
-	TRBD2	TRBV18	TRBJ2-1	TGTGCCAGCTCAGGGACTAGCGGGGCGGCCTACAATGAGCAGTTCTTC	CASSGTSGAAYNEQFF
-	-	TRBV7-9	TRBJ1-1	TGTGCCAGCAGCCCCCCGGGAAGCTGGCCCAGTAAAGCTTTCTTT	CASSPPGSWPSKAFF
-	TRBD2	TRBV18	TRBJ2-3	TGTGCCAGCTCAAAATGGACTAGCGGGAGTGATACGCAGTATTTT	CASSKWTSGSDTQYF
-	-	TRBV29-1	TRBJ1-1	TGCAGCGTTGAAGTCCAGGGTAGTACTGAAGCTTTCTTT	CSVEVQGSTEAFF
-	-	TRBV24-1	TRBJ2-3	TGTGCCACCAGTGATTTGCCCTACTCTAGCACAGATACGCAGTATTTT	CATSDLPYSSTDTQYF
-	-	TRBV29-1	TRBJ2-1	TGCAGCGGTGGAGGGAATGAGCAGTTCTTC	CSGGGNEQFF
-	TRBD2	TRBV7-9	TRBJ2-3	TGTGCCAGCAGCTCGGAGACTAGCGGGCCAGATACGCAGTATTTT	CASSSETSGPDTQYF
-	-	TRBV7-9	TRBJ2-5	TGTGCCAGCAGCCCCCGGGACATAGAAGAGACCCAGTACTTC	CASSPRDIEETQYF
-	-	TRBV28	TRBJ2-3	TGTGCCAGCACTAGCACAGATACGCAGTATTTT	CASTSTDTQYF
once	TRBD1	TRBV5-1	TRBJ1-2	TGCGCCAGCAGCTCCGGACAGGGGGGTTATGGCTACACCTTC	CASSSGQGGYGYTF
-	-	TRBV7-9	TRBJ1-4	TGTGCCAGCAGCTTAGATGAGGAACTGTTTTTT	CASSLDEELFF
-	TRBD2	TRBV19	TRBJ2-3	TGTGCCAGTAGTATAACCCCCATGACTAGCGGGATAAGGGCATCTAGCACAGATACGCAGTATTTT	CASSITPMTSGIRASSTDTQYF
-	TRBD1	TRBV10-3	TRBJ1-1	TGTGCCATCAGTACGATTAGACAGGGCGGGGACACTGAAGCTTTCTTT	CAISTIRQGGDTEAFF
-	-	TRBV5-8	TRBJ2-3	TGTGCCAGCAGCATATTGCAGGGGCCCGATACGCAGTATTTT	CASSILQGPDTQYF
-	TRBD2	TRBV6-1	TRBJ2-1	TGTGCCAGCAGTGAAGCCGGCGGGACTAGCTATGAGCAGTTCTTC	CASSEAGGTSYEQFF
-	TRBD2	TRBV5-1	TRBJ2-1	TGCGCCAGCAGCCCCTCACTAGCGGGAGCCAATGAGCAGTTCTTC	CASSPSLAGANEQFF
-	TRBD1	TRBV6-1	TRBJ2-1	TGTGCCAGCAGTGAAGCGGGACAGGGGGGGAGGTACAATGAGCAGTTCTTC	CASSEAGQGGRYNEQFF
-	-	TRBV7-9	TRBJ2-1	TGTGCCAGCAGTATCAATGAGCAGTTCTTC	CASSINEQFF
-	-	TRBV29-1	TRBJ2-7	TGCAGCGTTGACGGGCAGGGGAGCTACGAGCAGTACTTC	CSVDGQGSYEQYF
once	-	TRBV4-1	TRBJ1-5	TGCGCCAGCAGCCACACCCCCGGAGGGGTCAATCAGCCCCAGCATTTT	CASSHTPGGVNQPQHF
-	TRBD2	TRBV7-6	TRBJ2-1	TGTGCCAGCAGCCACCTCGATAGCGGGGATTCCTACAATGAGCAGTTCTTC	CASSHLDSGDSYNEQFF
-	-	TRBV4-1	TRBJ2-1	TGCGCCAGCAGCCAAGACGGGAATGAGCAGTTCTTC	CASSQDGNEQFF
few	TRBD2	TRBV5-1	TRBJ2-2	TGCGCCAGCAGCCTGACTAGCGGGAGGGCTAACACCGGGGAGCTGTTTTTT	CASSLTSGRANTGELFF
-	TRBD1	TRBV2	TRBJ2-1	TGTGCCAGCAGTGGAGGACAGGGGGCTGGACTTGCGGGTGAGCAGTTCTTC	CASSGGQGAGLAGEQFF
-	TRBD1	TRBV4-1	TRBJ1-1	TGCGCCAGCAGCCACGACAGGGAAGGTAGCACTGAAGCTTTCTTT	CASSHDREGSTEAFF
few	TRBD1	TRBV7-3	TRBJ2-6	TGTGCCAGCAGCCGAACCGGGACAGTAAACTCTGGGGCCAACGTCCTGACTTTC	CASSRTGTVNSGANVLTF
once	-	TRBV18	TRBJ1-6	TGTGCCAGCGCCGCCCGACTCCAGAGGACAGCTAATGGCCGCTATAATTCACCCCTCCACTTT	CASAARLQRTANGRYNSPLHF
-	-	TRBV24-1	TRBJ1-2	TGTGCCACCAGTTCTGAGAGAAACTATGGCTACACCTTC	CATSSERNYGYTF
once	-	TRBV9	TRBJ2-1	TGTGCCAGCAGCGTAGGGGCGGGTAGAGTGGAGAATCTGTTCTTC	CASSVGAGRVENLFF
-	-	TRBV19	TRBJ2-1	TGTGCCACCGCCGAGGCTAACTACAATGAGCAGTTCTTC	CATAEANYNEQFF